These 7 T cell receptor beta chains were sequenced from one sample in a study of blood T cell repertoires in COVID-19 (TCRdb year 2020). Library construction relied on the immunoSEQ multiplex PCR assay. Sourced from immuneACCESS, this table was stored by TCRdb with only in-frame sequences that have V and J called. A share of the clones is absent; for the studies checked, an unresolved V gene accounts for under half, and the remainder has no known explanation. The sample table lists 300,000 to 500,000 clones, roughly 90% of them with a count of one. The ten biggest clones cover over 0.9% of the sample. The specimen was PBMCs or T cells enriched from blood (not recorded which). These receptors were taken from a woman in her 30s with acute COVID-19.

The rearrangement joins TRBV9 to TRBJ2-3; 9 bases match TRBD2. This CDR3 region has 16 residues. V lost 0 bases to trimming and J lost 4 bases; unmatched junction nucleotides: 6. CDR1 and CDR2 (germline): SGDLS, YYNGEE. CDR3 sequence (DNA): TGTGCCAGCAGCGTAGTAGGGACTAGCTTGGCAGATACGCAGTATTTT. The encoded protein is CASSVVGTSLADTQYF.

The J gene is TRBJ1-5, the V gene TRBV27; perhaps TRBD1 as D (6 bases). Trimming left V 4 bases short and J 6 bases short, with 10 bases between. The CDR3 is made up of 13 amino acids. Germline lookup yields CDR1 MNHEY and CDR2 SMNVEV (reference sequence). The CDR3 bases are TGTGCCAGCAGTTCCGGGGGGCTTCAGCCCCAGCATTTT. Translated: CASSSGGLQPQHF.

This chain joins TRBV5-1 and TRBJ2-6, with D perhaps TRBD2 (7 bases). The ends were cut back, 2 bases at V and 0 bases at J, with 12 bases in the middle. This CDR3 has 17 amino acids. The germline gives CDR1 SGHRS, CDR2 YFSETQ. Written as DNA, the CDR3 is TGCGCCAGCAGCTTCCGGGGGGCGGGCTCTGGGGCCAACGTCCTGACTTTC. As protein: CASSFRGAGSGANVLTF.

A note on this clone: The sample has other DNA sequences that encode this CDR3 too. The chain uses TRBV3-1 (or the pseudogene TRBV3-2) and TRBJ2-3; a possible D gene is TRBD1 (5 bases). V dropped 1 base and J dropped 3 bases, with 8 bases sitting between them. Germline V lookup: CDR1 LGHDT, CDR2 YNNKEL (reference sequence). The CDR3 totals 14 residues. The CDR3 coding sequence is TGTGCCAGCAGCCAAGGGCAGGGTACAGATACGCAGTATTTT. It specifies CASSQGQGTDTQYF.

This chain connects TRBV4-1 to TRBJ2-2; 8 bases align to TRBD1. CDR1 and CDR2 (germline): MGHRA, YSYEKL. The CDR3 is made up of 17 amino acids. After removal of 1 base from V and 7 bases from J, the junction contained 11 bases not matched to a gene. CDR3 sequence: CASSQGLGQGIFGELFF. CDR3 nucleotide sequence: TGCGCCAGCAGCCAAGGCCTAGGACAGGGAATTTTCGGGGAGCTGTTTTTT.

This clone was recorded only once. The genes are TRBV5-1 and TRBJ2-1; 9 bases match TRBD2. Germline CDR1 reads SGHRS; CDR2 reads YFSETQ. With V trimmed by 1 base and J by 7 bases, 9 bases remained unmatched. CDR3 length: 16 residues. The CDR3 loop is CASSLYAGGPTNEQFF. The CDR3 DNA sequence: TGCGCCAGCAGCTTGTATGCGGGGGGGCCAACGAATGAGCAGTTCTTC.

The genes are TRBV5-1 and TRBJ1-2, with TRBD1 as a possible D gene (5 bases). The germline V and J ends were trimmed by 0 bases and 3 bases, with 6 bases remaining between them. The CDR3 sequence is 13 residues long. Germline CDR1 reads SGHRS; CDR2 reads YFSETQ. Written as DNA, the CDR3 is TGCGCCAGCAGCTTGGCACAGGACTATGGCTACACCTTC. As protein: CASSLAQDYGYTF.